This paragraph covers one TCR beta chain sequence. Its antigen is unidentified. An end of the junction does not agree with germline; a read error may underlie this. Unique molecular identifiers were built into the TCRbeta library. TCRdb independently ran MiXCR on the PCR reads; one entry per CDR3 protein. The sample holds about 580,000 distinct CDR3 sequences, more than 20% seen once. The sample is drawn from a study of T-cell reconstitution after alpha-beta-depleted transplantation in children. Study-wide results and caveats: T-cell counts and diversity at one year following transplant were attributed mainly to newly produced T cells.

Germline V gene lookup returns CDR1 DFQATT and CDR2 SNEGSKA (reference sequence). The CDR3 has 16 residues. The starting material was PBMCs, obtained before TCRalphabeta/CD19-depleted stem cell transplant. This TCR came from a boy younger than two with Wiskott-Aldrich syndrome, due to receive a stem cell transplant. The J gene is TRBJ1-5, the V gene TRBV20-1; D call uncertain. CDR3 protein: CCARVRLRPSNQPQHF. For the CDR3, the DNA is TGCTGTGCTAGAGTACGGCTAAGGCCTAGCAATCAGCCCCAGCATTTT.